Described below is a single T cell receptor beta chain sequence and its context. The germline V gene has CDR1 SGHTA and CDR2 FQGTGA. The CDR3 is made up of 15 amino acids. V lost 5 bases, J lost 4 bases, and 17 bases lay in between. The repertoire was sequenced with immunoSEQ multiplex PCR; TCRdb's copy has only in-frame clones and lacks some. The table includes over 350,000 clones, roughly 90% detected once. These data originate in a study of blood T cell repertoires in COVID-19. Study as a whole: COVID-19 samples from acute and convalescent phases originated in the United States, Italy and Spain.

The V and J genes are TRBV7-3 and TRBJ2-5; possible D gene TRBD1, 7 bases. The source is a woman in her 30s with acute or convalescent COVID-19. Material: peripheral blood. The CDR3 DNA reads TGTGCCAGCAGCGGAGGGGGCAGACTAGGAGAGACCCAGTACTTC. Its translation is CASSGGGRLGETQYF.